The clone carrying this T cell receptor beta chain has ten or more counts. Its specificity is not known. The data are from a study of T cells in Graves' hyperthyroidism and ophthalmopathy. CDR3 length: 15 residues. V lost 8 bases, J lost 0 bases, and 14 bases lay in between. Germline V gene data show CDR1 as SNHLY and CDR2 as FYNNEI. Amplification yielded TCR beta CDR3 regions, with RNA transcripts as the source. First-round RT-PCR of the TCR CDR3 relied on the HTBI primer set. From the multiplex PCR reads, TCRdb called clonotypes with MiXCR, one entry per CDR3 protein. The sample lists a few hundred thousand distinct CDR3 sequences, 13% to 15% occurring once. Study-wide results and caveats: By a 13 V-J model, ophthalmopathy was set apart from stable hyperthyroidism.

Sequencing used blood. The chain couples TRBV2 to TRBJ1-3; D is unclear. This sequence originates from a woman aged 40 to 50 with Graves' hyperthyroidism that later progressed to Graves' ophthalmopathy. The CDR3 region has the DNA TGTGCCAGCCGCTCTCGAGGCAGCTCTGGAAACACCATATATTTT. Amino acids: CASRSRGSSGNTIYF.